The 26 T cell receptor beta chains in this list originate from one sample, sequenced in a study of T cell repertoires and HLA-DP antigens. CD4+ cells expanded for around 15 days were restimulated 24 h with allogeneic-DPB1 HeLa cells. Stimulation used HeLa cells expressing transduced HLA-DPA1/DPB1, HLA-DM, invariant chain and CD80. Some clones are missing from TCRdb's copy, which holds only in-frame ones; the method was immunoSEQ multiplex PCR. The sample shows some 2,400 clones, around 70% of them seen only once. Sequencing was carried out using CD137- CD4+ T cells from cultured PBMCs. The receptors stem from a man in his 60s in good health and CMV-seronegative.

In its sample, this clone ranks as large. The V and J genes are TRBV7-2 and TRBJ1-3, with TRBD1 matching over 10 bases. In germline, CDR1 is SGHTA, CDR2 FQGNSA. CDR3 length: 18 residues. J gave up 4 bases and V 5 bases, and 14 bases lay outside the gene matches. In DNA, the CDR3 is TGTGCCAGCAGCCCCCTCCCCTCGGGACAGGGGATCGGAAACACCATATATTTT. This gives the protein CASSPLPSGQGIGNTIYF. The full variable domain, its missing parts supplied by reference TRBV7-2 and TRBJ1-3, is GAGVSQSPSNKVTEKGKDVELRCDPISGHTALYWYRQSLGQGLEFLIYFQGNSAPDKSGLPSDRFSAERTGGSVSTLTIQRTQQEDSAVYLCASSPLPSGQGIGNTIYFGEGSWLTVV.

This chain joins TRBV6-5 and TRBJ2-7, with D unresolved. The CDR3 runs 9 residues. The germline V gene encodes CDR1 MNHEY and CDR2 SVGAGI. Trimming left V 7 bases short and J 4 bases short, with 2 bases between. CDR3 bases: TGTGCCAGCAAGTACGAGCAGTACGTC. It yields the protein CASKYEQYV.

The gene calls are TRBV5-5 and TRBJ1-2, with D tentatively TRBD1 (6 bases). This CDR3 is 15 amino acids long. Germline-derived CDR1 and CDR2 are SGHKS and YYEKEE (reference sequence). The V end was cut by 1 base, the J end by 4 bases, with 14 bases between. The CDR3 DNA sequence: TGTGCCAGCAGCTTGCTCTCAGGGGATCCCTATGGCTACACCTTC. It is translated as CASSLLSGDPYGYTF.

The chain is built from TRBV10-3 and TRBJ1-2, with 11 bases aligning to TRBD1. The length of the CDR3 is 17 residues. Trimming at V came to 0 bases and at J to 6 bases, leaving 9 bases not matched to a gene. Looked up from germline, CDR1 is ENHRY and CDR2 is SYGVKD. Here the CDR3 reads CAISESGGTGGVDGYTF. Here the CDR3 DNA reads TGTGCCATCAGTGAGTCGGGTGGGACAGGGGGAGTTGATGGCTACACCTTC.

The chain employs TRBV7-8 and TRBJ1-1; D ambiguous. Germline-derived CDR1 and CDR2 are SGHVS and FQNEAQ. The CDR3 totals 14 residues. V lost 4 bases, J lost 4 bases, and 13 bases lay in between. The CDR3 reads CASSWSRRGTEAFF. The CDR3 DNA follows: TGTGCCAGCAGCTGGTCCCGCCGGGGCACTGAAGCTTTCTTT.

V and J are TRBV6-1 and TRBJ2-2; D might be TRBD1 or TRBD2, each matching 5 bases. CDR1 and CDR2 (germline): MNHNS, SASEGT. V lost 2 bases, J lost 0 bases, and 10 bases lay in between. This CDR3 has 16 amino acids. The CDR3 DNA reads as TGTGCCAGCAGTGAAAGGTGGGGGTCGAACACCGGGGAGCTGTTTTTT. Protein: CASSERWGSNTGELFF.

The table lists this clone with a count of one. The rearrangement uses TRBV7-2 and TRBJ1-4, with a tentative D call TRBD1 (5 bases). CDR3 size: 15 residues. CDR1 and CDR2 (germline): SGHTA, FQGNSA. The ends were cut back, 5 bases at V and 8 bases at J, with 18 bases in the middle. CDR3 residues: CASSRQGLKEEKLFF. The DNA of the CDR3 is TGTGCCAGCAGCCGGCAGGGATTGAAGGAGGAAAAACTGTTTTTT.

V is TRBV11-2 and J is TRBJ2-1; D not resolved. V shed 1 base and J shed 3 bases, with 10 bases lying between them. Germline V lookup: CDR1 SGHAT, CDR2 FQNNGV. The CDR3 length is 15 residues. CDR3 in DNA: TGTGCCAGCAGCTTAGCGGCTCCTATCTACAATGAGCAGTTCTTC. This gives the protein CASSLAAPIYNEQFF.

The chain recombines TRBV5-4 with TRBJ1-4; no firm D call. Germline assignment: CDR1 SGHNT and CDR2 YYREEE (reference sequence). The V end was cut by 4 bases, the J end by 0 bases, with 10 bases between. This CDR3 has 15 residues. CDR3 region: CASSMGGSTNEKLFF. The DNA of the CDR3 is TGTGCCAGCAGCATGGGTGGGTCAACTAATGAAAAACTGTTTTTT.

The chain uses TRBV7-9 and TRBJ1-1; no definite D call. V gave up 1 base and J gave up 0 bases, with 9 bases separating them. The CDR3 covers 15 residues. Germline V gene sequence: CDR1 SEHNR, CDR2 FQNEAQ (reference sequence). The CDR3 nucleotides read TGTGCCAGCAGCTTAGACGGGTCAGTGAACACTGAAGCTTTCTTT. The encoded protein is CASSLDGSVNTEAFF.

The chain combines TRBV15 with TRBJ2-5; 11 bases are a match to TRBD1. CDR1 LNHNV and CDR2 YYDKDF come from the germline V gene (reference sequence). This CDR3 region has 16 residues. V dropped 0 bases and J dropped 4; count of bases not matched to a gene: 4. The CDR3 bases are TGTGCCACCAGCAGAGACTCCGGGACAGGGGGAGAGACCCAGTACTTC. Translating gives CATSRDSGTGGETQYF.

This rearrangement joins TRBV7-7 to TRBJ2-1; D remains ambiguous. Trimming left V 1 base short and J 4 bases short, with 8 bases between. CDR3 size: 14 residues. CDR1 is SSHAT and CDR2 is FNYEAQ in the germline V gene (reference sequence). The CDR3 sequence is CASSLDGHYNEQFF. CDR3 nucleotides: TGTGCCAGCAGCTTAGACGGTCATTACAATGAGCAGTTCTTC.

V gene TRBV6-5 combines with J gene TRBJ1-3, with 8 bases aligning to TRBD1. The CDR3 totals 16 residues. The V and J ends lost 4 bases and 5 bases, in that order; junction bases with no gene match: 10. Germline CDR1 is MNHEY and CDR2 is SVGAGI. CDR3 region: CASSSSGGGRRNTIYF. In DNA, the CDR3 is TGTGCCAGCAGTTCATCAGGGGGCGGGAGGCGAAACACCATATATTTT.

The chain combines TRBV19 with TRBJ2-5; perhaps TRBD2 as D (6 bases). There are 14 residues in the CDR3. Trimming left V 1 base short and J 4 bases short, with 10 bases between. CDR1 is LNHDA and CDR2 is SQIVND in the germline V gene (reference sequence). CDR3 residues: CASSIGARGETQYF. CDR3 nucleotides: TGTGCCAGTAGTATAGGAGCGCGGGGAGAGACCCAGTACTTC.

This rearrangement joins TRBV4-2 to TRBJ2-3, with 8 bases lining up with TRBD2. The germline CDR1 and CDR2 sequences are LGHNA and YNFKEQ. The V gene end was trimmed by 0 bases and the J gene end by 5 bases; junction bases not matched to a gene: 4. CDR3 length: 15 amino acids. The CDR3 region is CASSQDPGGEDTQYF. CDR3 nucleotides: TGTGCCAGCAGCCAAGATCCGGGGGGGGAAGATACGCAGTATTTT.

The chain links TRBV9 to TRBJ2-1, with 14 bases aligning to TRBD2. The length of the CDR3 is 16 residues. V lost 0 bases to trimming and J lost 7 bases; unmatched junction nucleotides: 3. Germline CDR1 is SGDLS and CDR2 is YYNGEE. CDR3 DNA sequence: TGTGCCAGCAGCGTAGGGACTAGCGGGAGGAGTAATGAGCAGTTCTTC. This gives the protein CASSVGTSGRSNEQFF. Together with reference TRBV9 and TRBJ2-1, the CDR3 gives the full variable domain: DSGVTQTPKHLITATGQRVTLRCSPRSGDLSVYWYQQSLDQGLQFLIQYYNGEERAKGNILERFSAQQFPDLHSELNLSSLELGDSALYFCASSVGTSGRSNEQFFGPGTRLTVL.

This clone occurred a few times. The chain's CDR3 is CASSDQGAGSPLHF. The CDR3 DNA is TGTGCCAGCAGTGATCAGGGGGCCGGATCACCCCTCCACTTT. The rearrangement joins TRBV6-1 to TRBJ1-6; 8 bases agree with TRBD1. Germline CDR1 is MNHNS and CDR2 is SASEGT. With 3 bases clipped from V and 10 bases from J, the junction kept 5 bases outside the gene matches. This CDR3 comprises 14 residues.

J is TRBJ2-5 and V is TRBV7-9; a possible D gene is TRBD1 (5 bases). Germline CDR1 and CDR2: SEHNR and FQNEAQ (reference sequence). V was pared by 6 bases and J by 4 bases, with 15 bases between. This CDR3 region has 14 residues. CDR3: CASSLGHLRETQYF. DNA of the CDR3: TGTGCCAGCAGTCTCGGACACCTTAGAGAGACCCAGTACTTC.

The genes are TRBV14 and TRBJ2-7, with 10 bases matching TRBD2. The CDR3 totals 16 residues. V lost 0 bases, J lost 2 bases, and 4 bases stayed unmatched. CDR1 is SGHDN, CDR2 FVKESK, per germline. The CDR3 DNA reads as TGTGCCAGCAGCCAAGAGTCTAGCGGGAGACCCTACGAGCAGTACGTC. This encodes CASSQESSGRPYEQYV.

The chain carries TRBV4-3 and TRBJ2-1, with 9 bases that match TRBD2. The trim removed 1 base at V and 9 bases at J, leaving 13 bases unmatched. The germline gives CDR1 LGHNA, CDR2 YSLEER. The length of the CDR3 is 17 residues. The CDR3 loop is CASSQGYSGTSSGEQFF. In DNA form, the CDR3 reads TGCGCCAGCAGCCAAGGCTACTCCGGGACTAGCTCGGGTGAGCAGTTCTTC.

V is TRBV19 and J is TRBJ2-7; perhaps D is TRBD1 or TRBD2 (6 bases each). V was clipped by 3 bases and J by 0 bases, with 15 bases between them. The CDR3 loop spans 16 amino acids. The germline V gene encodes CDR1 LNHDA and CDR2 SQIVND (reference sequence). The CDR3 region is CASSIGGQGTSYEQYF. Here the CDR3 DNA reads TGTGCCAGTAGTATCGGGGGTCAGGGGACCTCCTACGAGCAGTACTTC.

This clone is medium-sized (0.01 to 0.1%) in the sample. The chain carries TRBV5-4 and TRBJ1-1; no definite D call. The germline CDR1 and CDR2 sequences are SGHNT and YYREEE (reference sequence). The CDR3 covers 15 residues. V was cut by 0 bases and J by 0 bases, with 9 bases left in between. CDR3 in DNA: TGTGCCAGCAGCTTGGATCGCCGGGTGAACACTGAAGCTTTCTTT. Protein sequence: CASSLDRRVNTEAFF.

J is TRBJ2-2 and V is TRBV5-1; 8 nucleotides align to TRBD1. V shed 7 bases, J shed 2 bases, and the junction held 7 bases outside the gene matches. This CDR3 region has 15 residues. Germline V lookup: CDR1 SGHRS, CDR2 YFSETQ. CDR3 region: CASWGDRSNTGELFF. CDR3 nucleotide sequence: TGCGCCAGCTGGGGGGACAGGTCAAACACCGGGGAGCTGTTTTTT.

This clone rates as medium-sized. DNA of the CDR3: TGTGCCAGCAGCCTAGACAGTGGGACCTACGAGCAGTACTTC. This encodes CASSLDSGTYEQYF. The chain couples TRBV7-2 to TRBJ2-7; possibly TRBD1 for D (5 bases). The CDR3 is 14 residues long. The germline gives CDR1 SGHTA, CDR2 FQGNSA. V shed 5 bases and J shed 2 bases, with 13 bases lying between them.

The chain carries TRBV6-5 and TRBJ2-1, with D possibly being TRBD2 (6 bases). The CDR3 has 15 residues. Trimming removed 6 bases at V and 7 bases at J, with 19 bases between. Germline V gene lookup returns CDR1 MNHEY and CDR2 SVGAGI. CDR3 DNA: TGTGCCAGCAGGGGTCGGGAGACCACCAGGAATGAGCAGTTCTTC. Its translation is CASRGRETTRNEQFF.

The chain is built from TRBV5-1 and TRBJ1-4, with a weak D call TRBD1 (5 bases). Germline V gene data show CDR1 as SGHRS and CDR2 as YFSETQ. This CDR3 is 15 amino acids long. Deletions cut 4 bases from V and 8 bases from J, with 18 bases between. CDR3 bases: TGCGCCAGCAGCCCCGACGAGTGGGGACGCGAAAAACTGTTTTTT. Encoded protein: CASSPDEWGREKLFF.